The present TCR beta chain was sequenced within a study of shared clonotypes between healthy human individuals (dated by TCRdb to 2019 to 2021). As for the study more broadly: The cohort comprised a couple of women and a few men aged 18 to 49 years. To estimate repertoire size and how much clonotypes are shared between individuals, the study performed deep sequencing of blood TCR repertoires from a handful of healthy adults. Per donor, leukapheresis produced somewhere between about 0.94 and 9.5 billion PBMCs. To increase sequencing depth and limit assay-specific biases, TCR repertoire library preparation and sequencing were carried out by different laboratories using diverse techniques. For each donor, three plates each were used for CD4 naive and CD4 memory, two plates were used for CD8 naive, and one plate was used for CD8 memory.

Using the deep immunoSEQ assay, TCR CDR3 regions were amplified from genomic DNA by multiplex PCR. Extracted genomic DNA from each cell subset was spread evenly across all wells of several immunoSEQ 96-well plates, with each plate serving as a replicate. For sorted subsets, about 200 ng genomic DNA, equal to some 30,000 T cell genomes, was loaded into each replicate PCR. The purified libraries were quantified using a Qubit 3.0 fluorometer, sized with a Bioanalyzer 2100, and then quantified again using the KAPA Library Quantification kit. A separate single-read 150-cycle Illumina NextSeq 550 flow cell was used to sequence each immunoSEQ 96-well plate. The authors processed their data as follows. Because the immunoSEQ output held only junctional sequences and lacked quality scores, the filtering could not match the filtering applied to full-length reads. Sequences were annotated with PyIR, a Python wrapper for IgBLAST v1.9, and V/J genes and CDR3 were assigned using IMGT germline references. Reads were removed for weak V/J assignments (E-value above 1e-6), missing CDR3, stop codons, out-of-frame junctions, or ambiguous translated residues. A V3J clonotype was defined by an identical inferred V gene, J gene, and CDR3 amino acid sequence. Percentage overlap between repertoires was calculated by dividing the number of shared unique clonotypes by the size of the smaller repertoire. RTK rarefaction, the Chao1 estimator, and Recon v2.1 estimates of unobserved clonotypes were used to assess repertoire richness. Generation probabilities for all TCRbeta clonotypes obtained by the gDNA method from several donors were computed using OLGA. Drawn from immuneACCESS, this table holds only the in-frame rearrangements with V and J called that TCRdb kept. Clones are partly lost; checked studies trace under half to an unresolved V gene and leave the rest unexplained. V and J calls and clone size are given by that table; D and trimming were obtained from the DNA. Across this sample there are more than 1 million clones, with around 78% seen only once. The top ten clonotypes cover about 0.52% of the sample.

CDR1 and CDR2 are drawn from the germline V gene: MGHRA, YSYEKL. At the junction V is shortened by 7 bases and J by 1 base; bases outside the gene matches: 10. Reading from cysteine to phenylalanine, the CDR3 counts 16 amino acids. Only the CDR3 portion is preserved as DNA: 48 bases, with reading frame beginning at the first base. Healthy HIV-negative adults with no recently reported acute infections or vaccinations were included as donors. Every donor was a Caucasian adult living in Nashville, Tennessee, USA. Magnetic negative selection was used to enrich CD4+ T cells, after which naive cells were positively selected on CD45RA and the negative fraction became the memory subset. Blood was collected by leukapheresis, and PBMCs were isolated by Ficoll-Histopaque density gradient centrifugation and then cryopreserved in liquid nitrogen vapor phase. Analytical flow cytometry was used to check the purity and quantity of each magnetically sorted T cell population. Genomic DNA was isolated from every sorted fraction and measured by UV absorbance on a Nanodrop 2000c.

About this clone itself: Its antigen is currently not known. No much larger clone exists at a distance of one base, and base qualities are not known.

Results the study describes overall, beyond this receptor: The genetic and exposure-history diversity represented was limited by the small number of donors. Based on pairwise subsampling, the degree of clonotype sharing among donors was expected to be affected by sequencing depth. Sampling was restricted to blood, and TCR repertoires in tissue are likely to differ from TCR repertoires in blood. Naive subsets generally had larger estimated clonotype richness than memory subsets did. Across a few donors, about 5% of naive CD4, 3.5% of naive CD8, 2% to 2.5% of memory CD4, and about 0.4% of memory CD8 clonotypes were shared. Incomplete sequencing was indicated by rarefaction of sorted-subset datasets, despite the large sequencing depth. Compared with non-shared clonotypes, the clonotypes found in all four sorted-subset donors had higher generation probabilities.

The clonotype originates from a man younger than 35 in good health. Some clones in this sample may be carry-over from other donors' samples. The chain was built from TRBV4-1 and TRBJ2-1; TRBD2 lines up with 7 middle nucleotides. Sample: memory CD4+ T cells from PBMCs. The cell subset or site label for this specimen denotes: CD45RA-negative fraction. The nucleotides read TGCGCCAGCACCCGAACGGGGAGGGCGTCCTACAATGAGCAGTTCTTC. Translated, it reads CASTRTGRASYNEQFF.